Each of the 27 T cell receptor beta chains below was sequenced from the same sample in a study of cytomegalovirus exposure and HLA in healthy donors. Primers for the PCR totalled 60 Vbeta and 13 Jbeta. Libraries were prepared by immunoSEQ multiplex PCR; TCRdb keeps only in-frame clonotypes and omits some of them. Of over 110,000 clones listed, 70% to 80% are singletons. The specimen sequenced was PBMCs. The receptors were gathered from a woman aged 35 to 49 in good health and CMV-seropositive.

This rearrangement joins TRBV6-5 to TRBJ2-1; TRBD2 agrees at 11 bases. The J segment lost 6 bases and the V segment lost 7 bases, leaving 8 bases of the junction unmatched. This CDR3 has 15 residues. Looked up from germline, CDR1 is MNHEY and CDR2 is SVGAGI. CDR3 sequence reads: CASTPTSGASNEQFF. The CDR3 DNA sequence: TGTGCCAGCACCCCGACTAGCGGGGCCTCCAATGAGCAGTTCTTC.

The CDR3 loop is CATEGAGRETQYF. The CDR3 DNA is TGTGCCACTGAGGGGGCGGGACGGGAGACCCAGTACTTC. This chain joins TRBV19 and TRBJ2-5; possible D gene TRBD1, 7 bases. Trimming stripped 10 bases from V and 5 bases from J, with 17 bases between. Germline V gene lookup returns CDR1 LNHDA and CDR2 SQIVND (reference sequence). The CDR3 runs 13 residues.

In regard to this clone: A read error may produce the germline difference seen at one junction end. The chain recombines TRBV5-4 with TRBJ2-7, with D perhaps matching TRBD2 (6 bases). Per germline, CDR1 SGHNT and CDR2 YYREEE (reference sequence). The CDR3 extends over 13 amino acids. The CDR3 reads CASSLSGSSEQYF. The CDR3 DNA follows: TGTGCCAGCAGCTTAAGCGGGTCCTCCGAGCAGTACTTC.

This clone was counted only a few times. The gene calls are TRBV5-4 and TRBJ2-1; 8 bases align to TRBD2. The CDR3 has 15 amino acids. Germline-derived CDR1 and CDR2 are SGHNT and YYREEE (reference sequence). With 2 bases clipped from V and 5 bases from J, the junction kept 6 bases outside the gene matches. The CDR3 loop reads CASSLWLAGNNEQFF. The CDR3 DNA sequence: TGTGCCAGCAGCTTATGGCTAGCGGGTAACAATGAGCAGTTCTTC.

CDR3 region: CASSPGQGEGDTQYF. Here the CDR3 DNA reads TGCGCCAGCAGCCCGGGACAGGGGGAGGGAGATACGCAGTATTTT. The V call is TRBV5-1, the J call TRBJ2-3, with TRBD1 identical over 11 bases. CDR3 length: 15 amino acids. V lost 4 bases to trimming and J lost 5 bases; unmatched junction nucleotides: 6. Germline CDR1 and CDR2: SGHRS and YFSETQ. Together with reference TRBV5-1 and TRBJ2-3, the CDR3 gives the full variable domain: KAGVTQTPRYLIKTRGQQVTLSCSPISGHRSVSWYQQTPGQGLQFLFEYFSETQRNKGNFPGRFSGRQFSNSRSEMNVSTLELGDSALYLCASSPGQGEGDTQYFGPGTRLTVL.

Here the CDR3 reads CASSLNPTSGQETQYF. The CDR3 DNA follows: TGTGCCAGCAGCCTTAACCCGACTAGCGGCCAAGAGACCCAGTACTTC. The V gene is TRBV5-4, the J gene TRBJ2-5; 9 bases align to TRBD2. The germline gives CDR1 SGHNT, CDR2 YYREEE (reference sequence). Unmatched junction bases numbered 8, after V lost 4 bases and J lost 1 base. This CDR3 region has 16 residues.

The V and J genes are TRBV2 and TRBJ2-1, with TRBD2 matching over 9 bases. Germline values: CDR1 SNHLY, CDR2 FYNNEI. This CDR3 comprises 13 residues. V lost 4 bases and J lost 6; bases outside the gene matches: 1. As DNA, the CDR3 is TGTGCCAGCAGTGGCGGGAGGGGCAATGAGCAGTTCTTC. It translates to CASSGGRGNEQFF.

The J gene is TRBJ2-1, the V gene TRBV5-8; 9 bases are a match to TRBD2. The V and J ends lost 4 bases and 3 bases, in that order; junction bases with no gene match: 5. Germline V gene data show CDR1 as SGHTS and CDR2 as YDEGEE. The CDR3 runs 15 residues. DNA for the CDR3: TGTGCCAGCAGCCCCGGACTAGCGCGCTACAATGAGCAGTTCTTC. Translation: CASSPGLARYNEQFF.

The chain couples TRBV27 to TRBJ1-6; D may be TRBD1 (5 bases). The CDR3 is 12 residues long. V lost 3 bases and J lost 12, with 9 bases in between. Per germline, CDR1 MNHEY and CDR2 SMNVEV (reference sequence). The DNA for the CDR3 is TGTGCCAGCAGTTTCAAGCAGGGACCCCTCCACTTT. Translation gives CASSFKQGPLHF.

The chain recombines TRBV7-8 with TRBJ2-7; 9 bases are shared with TRBD2. The CDR3 loop spans 18 amino acids. Germline CDR1 reads SGHVS; CDR2 reads FQNEAQ. V shed 5 bases, J shed 0 bases, and the junction held 14 bases outside the gene matches. The CDR3 loop is CASSLPRGGTSRSYEQYF. CDR3 nucleotides: TGTGCCAGCAGCCTACCCCGGGGTGGGACTAGCCGCTCCTACGAGCAGTACTTC.

The rearrangement uses TRBV5-1 and TRBJ2-7; D unclear. V was trimmed by 4 bases and J by 0 bases, leaving 11 bases between them. This CDR3 has 14 residues. Germline assignment: CDR1 SGHRS and CDR2 YFSETQ. The CDR3 nucleotides read TGCGCCAGCAGCCCCGGTCTTAGCTCCTACGAGCAGTACTTC. This codes for CASSPGLSSYEQYF.

The V call is TRBV5-1, the J call TRBJ2-7; 9 positions agree with TRBD1. This CDR3 is built from 14 residues. Germline loops: CDR1 SGHRS, CDR2 YFSETQ. V gave up 8 bases and J gave up 7 bases; unmatched junction bases: 13. CDR3 sequence (DNA): TGCGCCAGTACACAGGGACAGGGATCTCGGGAGCAGTACTTC. Amino acid sequence: CASTQGQGSREQYF.

This sequence joins TRBV6-9 and TRBJ2-3, with TRBD1 as a possible D gene (6 bases). V shed 5 bases and J shed 6 bases, with 15 bases lying between them. The CDR3 sequence is 14 residues long. CDR1 MNHGY and CDR2 SVAAGI come from the germline V gene. CDR3 sequence reads: CASSGKGVYDTQYF. CDR3 nucleotides: TGTGCCAGCAGTGGGAAGGGGGTATACGATACGCAGTATTTT.

The chain recombines TRBV5-1 with TRBJ1-1; D perhaps matches TRBD1 (6 bases). Germline V gene sequence: CDR1 SGHRS, CDR2 YFSETQ. Trimming cost V 2 bases and J 10 bases, with 12 bases left between them. The CDR3 consists of 12 residues. CDR3 sequence (DNA): TGCGCCAGCAGCTTTACCCAGGGGCGAGCTTTCTTT. Its translation: CASSFTQGRAFF. The entire variable domain, with the rest obtained from reference TRBV5-1 and TRBJ1-1, is as follows: KAGVTQTPRYLIKTRGQQVTLSCSPISGHRSVSWYQQTPGQGLQFLFEYFSETQRNKGNFPGRFSGRQFSNSRSEMNVSTLELGDSALYLCASSFTQGRAFFGQGTRLTVV.

The chain is built from TRBV10-3 and TRBJ1-5, with 7 bases fitting TRBD1. The CDR3 totals 14 residues. J lost 2 bases, V lost 11 bases, and 9 bases had no gene match. The V gene's germline CDR1 is ENHRY and CDR2 SYGVKD. CDR3 nucleotide sequence: TGTGCCTCCGGGGGACAGCAGGGCAATCAGCCCCAGCATTTT. Residues: CASGGQQGNQPQHF.

This clone has just a few counts. Other DNA sequences in the sample encode the same CDR3. This chain links TRBV7-2 with TRBJ2-6; D might be TRBD1 (5 bases). The CDR3 sequence is 16 residues long. Germline-derived CDR1 and CDR2 are SGHTA and FQGNSA. Trimming took 0 bases from V and 0 from J, leaving 6 bases between them. The CDR3: CASSLAGRSGANVLTF. The CDR3, as DNA: TGTGCCAGCAGCTTAGCGGGGCGCTCTGGGGCCAACGTCCTGACTTTC. The complete variable domain, with remaining parts taken from reference TRBV7-2 and TRBJ2-6, reads GAGVSQSPSNKVTEKGKDVELRCDPISGHTALYWYRQSLGQGLEFLIYFQGNSAPDKSGLPSDRFSAERTGGSVSTLTIQRTQQEDSAVYLCASSLAGRSGANVLTFGAGSRLTVL.

There are a few counts of this clone. The chain employs TRBV5-8 and TRBJ1-5; D is unresolved. The germline V and J ends were trimmed by 4 bases and 1 base, with 9 bases remaining between them. Germline loops: CDR1 SGHTS, CDR2 YDEGEE. This CDR3 has 14 residues. The CDR3 DNA reads as TGTGCCAGCAGCGCTGACATAAGCAATCAGCCCCAGCATTTT. Its protein product is CASSADISNQPQHF.

The J gene is TRBJ1-6, the V gene TRBV14; 8 bases agree with TRBD1. The V gene's germline CDR1 is SGHDN and CDR2 FVKESK. There are 14 residues in the CDR3. V lost 4 bases to trimming and J lost 7 bases; unmatched junction nucleotides: 3. In DNA form, the CDR3 reads TGTGCCAGCAGCCGGACAGGGAGGAATTCACCCCTCCACTTT. Its translation is CASSRTGRNSPLHF.

The chain is built from TRBV5-1 and TRBJ1-4, with a weak D call TRBD1 (6 bases). The germline gives CDR1 SGHRS, CDR2 YFSETQ. Deletions cut 6 bases from V and 5 bases from J, with 11 bases between. The CDR3 totals 13 residues. CDR3 sequence: CASKGGENEKLFF. In DNA, the CDR3 is TGCGCCAGCAAAGGGGGGGAGAATGAAAAACTGTTTTTT.

The V call is TRBV28, the J call TRBJ2-2, with 8 positions matching TRBD2. The CDR3 spans 15 residues. V lost 2 bases and J lost 4; bases outside the gene matches: 3. Germline V gives CDR1 MDHEN, CDR2 SYDVKM. CDR3 sequence reads: CASSLTSGFTGELFF. CDR3 sequence (DNA): TGTGCCAGCAGTTTAACTAGCGGCTTCACCGGGGAGCTGTTTTTT. Combining the CDR3 with reference TRBV28 and TRBJ2-2 gives the whole variable domain DVKVTQSSRYLVKRTGEKVFLECVQDMDHENMFWYRQDPGLGLRLIYFSYDVKMKEKGDIPEGYSVSREKKERFSLILESASTNQTSMYLCASSLTSGFTGELFFGEGSRLTVL.

The chain uses TRBV20-1 and TRBJ2-1; weak D call: TRBD2 (5 bases). CDR1 and CDR2 (germline): DFQATT, SNEGSKA (reference sequence). With 6 bases removed from V and 10 bases from J, the gap between germline ends came to 10 bases. This CDR3 has 10 amino acids. The DNA for the CDR3 is TGCAGTGCCCACACTAGGGAGCAGTTCTTC. Its translation is CSAHTREQFF.

The J gene is TRBJ1-3, the V gene TRBV5-8, with D unresolved. This CDR3 is 12 amino acids long. Trimming removed 4 bases from V and 5 bases from J, with 7 bases in between. Germline lookup yields CDR1 SGHTS and CDR2 YDEGEE. Here the CDR3 reads CASSLLRNTIYF. CDR3 DNA sequence: TGTGCCAGCAGCCTACTTAGAAACACCATATATTTT.

The chain couples TRBV6-6 to TRBJ1-5; D unclear. Looked up from germline, CDR1 is MNHNY and CDR2 is SVGAGI (reference sequence). Trimming took 2 bases from V and 4 from J, leaving 9 bases between them. The CDR3 is 14 residues long. Here the CDR3 DNA reads TGTGCCAGCAGTTACACGGGTCTAAATCAGCCCCAGCATTTT. It codes for CASSYTGLNQPQHF.

The gene calls are TRBV6-1 and TRBJ2-7; 7 positions agree with TRBD2. Unmatched junction bases numbered 9, after V lost 6 bases and J lost 4 bases. Germline loops: CDR1 MNHNS, CDR2 SASEGT. The CDR3 covers 14 residues. Here the CDR3 reads CASRLRTRIYEQYF. DNA for the CDR3: TGTGCCAGCAGGCTCCGGACTAGGATTTACGAGCAGTACTTC.

V gene TRBV29-1 combines with J gene TRBJ2-5, with TRBD1 matching over 7 bases. V lost 3 bases, J lost 7 bases, and 5 bases stayed unmatched. Germline loops: CDR1 SQVTM, CDR2 ANQGSEA. The CDR3 is 12 residues long. CDR3 in DNA: TGCAGCGTTGATAGGACAGGCTTGACCCAGTACTTC. Its translation is CSVDRTGLTQYF.

The chain couples TRBV19 to TRBJ1-1; maybe TRBD1 (6 bases). V gave up 1 base and J gave up 1 base, with 7 bases separating them. This CDR3 region has 14 residues. The germline V gene has CDR1 LNHDA and CDR2 SQIVND (reference sequence). CDR3 sequence (DNA): TGTGCCAGTAGTATAGGGACAGCGAACACTGAAGCTTTCTTT. Translated, it gives CASSIGTANTEAFF.

In this sample, this clone turned up a few times. This rearrangement joins TRBV6-5 to TRBJ2-2; 7 bases fit TRBD2. After removal of 5 bases from V and 8 bases from J, the junction contained 8 bases not matched to a gene. The germline gives CDR1 MNHEY, CDR2 SVGAGI. The CDR3 has 14 residues. CDR3 loop: CASSQTRGGGELFF. In nucleotides, the CDR3 is TGTGCCAGCAGTCAGACTAGGGGAGGGGGGGAGCTGTTTTTT.